This note documents a single T cell receptor (beta chain) sequence. This clonotype was picked up many times. The clone's antigen remains unknown. Qualities for individual bases were not recorded, and no much larger clone is one base off. The junction shows trimming of 5 bases on V and 0 bases on J, plus 11 bases between the germline ends. Inclusive of the bounding cysteine and phenylalanine, the CDR3 is 15 residues long. Only the CDR3 part of the read is kept: 45 bases, read in frame from the first base. Sequences SGHTA (CDR1) and FQGNSA (CDR2) are obtained from the germline V gene. The instrument was an Illumina HiSeq 1500. TCRdb reran the public reads through fastp at Q25 and MiXCR, keeping productive beta chains. Rows merge per CDR3 protein into single entries with the most common DNA and genes. A total of around 260,000 distinct CDR3 sequences appear in this sample, over 20% of them only once. The biggest ten clones account for about 15% of the sample.

These data are taken from a study of T cell repertoires in cytomegalovirus infection (dated by TCRdb to between 2018 and 2021). Broadly, across the study: The HLA type of each donor mattered for the analysis, because public TCR beta signatures pointed to carriage of CMV infection along with the matching HLA type.

Paper-wide results and their limitations: In both this cohort and an independent cohort of approximately 350 donors, the cumulative frequency of public TCR beta family members distinguished carriers of CMV infection plus the relevant HLA type. In the ex vivo response, HLA-C-restricted CMV-specific TCR beta clonotypes were dominant, and in two of eight donors the single most frequent clonotype came from this HLA-C-restricted group.

The specimen was PBMCs. The sequence joins TRBV7-2 to TRBJ1-3, with the D gene call left open. This clonotype originated in a human donor in good health (CMV status not recorded). Some clones in this sample may be carry-over from other donors' samples. CDR3 sequence: CASSQQRSSGNTIYF. The sequenced DNA: TGTGCCAGCAGCCAGCAACGGAGCTCTGGAAACACCATATATTTT.